This T cell receptor beta chain was retrieved from a study of T cells in Graves' hyperthyroidism and ophthalmopathy. This CDR3 is built from 14 residues. V was pared by 2 bases and J by 3 bases, with 11 bases between. CDR1 is SEHNR, CDR2 FQNEAQ, per germline (reference sequence). Inclusion characteristics of ophthalmopathy patients comprised a Clinical Activity Score of at least 3, a NOSPECS grade of at least 4, and duration under 3 months. Fresh peripheral blood, about 10 ml of it, supplied the PBMCs. Amplified TCR beta CDR3 regions came from RNA transcripts. A set of HTBI primers served as the primers for a first-round RT-PCR of the TCR CDR3. TCRdb reprocessed the multiplex PCR reads via MiXCR and lists one record per CDR3 protein. The sample has almost 350,000 distinct CDR3 sequences, roughly 18% seen once; the top ten hold around 15%. This clonotype was seen ten or more times. Its target is not known.

Study-wide results and caveats: In simple terms, a model built on 13 V-J features told ophthalmopathy apart from stable hyperthyroidism. Peripheral blood also featured most of the thyroid clonotypes expanded above 0.001.

This TCR was recovered from a woman between 40 and 50 years old with Graves' ophthalmopathy. The chain is built from TRBV7-9 and TRBJ2-7, with D maybe TRBD2 (6 bases). What was sequenced was blood. CDR3 coding DNA: TGTGCCAGCAGCTTAAGACGGGAGAGCTACGAGCAGTACTTC. It yields the protein CASSLRRESYEQYF.